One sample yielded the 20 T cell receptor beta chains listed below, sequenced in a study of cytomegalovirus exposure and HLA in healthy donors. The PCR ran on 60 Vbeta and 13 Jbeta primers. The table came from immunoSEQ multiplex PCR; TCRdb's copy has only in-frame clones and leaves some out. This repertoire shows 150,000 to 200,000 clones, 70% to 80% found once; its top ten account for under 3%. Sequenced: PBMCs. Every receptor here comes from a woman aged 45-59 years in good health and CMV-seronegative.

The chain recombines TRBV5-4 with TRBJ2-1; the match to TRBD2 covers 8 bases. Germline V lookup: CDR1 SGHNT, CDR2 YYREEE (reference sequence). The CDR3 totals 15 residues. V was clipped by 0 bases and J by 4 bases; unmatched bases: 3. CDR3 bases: TGTGCCAGCAGCTTGGACACTAGCGGTTACAATGAGCAGTTCTTC. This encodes CASSLDTSGYNEQFF.

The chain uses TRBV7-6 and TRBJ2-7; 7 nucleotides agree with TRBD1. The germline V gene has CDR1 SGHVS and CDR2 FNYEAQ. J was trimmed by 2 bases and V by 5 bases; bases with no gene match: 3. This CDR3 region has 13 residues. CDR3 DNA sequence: TGTGCCAGCAGCCGACAGGGAACCTACGAGCAGTACTTC. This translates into CASSRQGTYEQYF.

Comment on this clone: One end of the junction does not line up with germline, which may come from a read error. CDR3 DNA sequence: TGTGCCAGCAGACAAGACTGGCGGGGGGATTCACCCCTCCACTTT. Residues: CASRQDWRGDSPLHF. The rearrangement joins TRBV14 to TRBJ1-6, with a weak D call TRBD1 (5 bases). CDR1 is SGHDN, CDR2 FVKESK, per germline. This CDR3 contains 15 residues.

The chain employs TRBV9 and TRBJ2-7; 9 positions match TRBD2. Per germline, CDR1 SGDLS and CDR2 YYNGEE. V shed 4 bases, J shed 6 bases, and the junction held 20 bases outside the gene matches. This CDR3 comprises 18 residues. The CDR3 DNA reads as TGTGCCAGCAGCTCCGGGGCTAGCGGGAACGGCTGGGGAAGCGAGCAGTACTTC. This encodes CASSSGASGNGWGSEQYF.

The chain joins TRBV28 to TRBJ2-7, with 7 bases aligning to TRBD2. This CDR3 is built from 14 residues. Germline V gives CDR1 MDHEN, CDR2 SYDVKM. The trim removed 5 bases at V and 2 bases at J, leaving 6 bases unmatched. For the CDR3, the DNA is TGTGCCAGCAGTCTCCCCGGGACTACCTACGAGCAGTACTTC. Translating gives CASSLPGTTYEQYF.

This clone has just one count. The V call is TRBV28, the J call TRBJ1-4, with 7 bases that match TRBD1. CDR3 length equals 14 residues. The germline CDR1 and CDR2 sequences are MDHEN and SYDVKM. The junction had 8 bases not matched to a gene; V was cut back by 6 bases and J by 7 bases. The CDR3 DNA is TGTGCCAGCAGGTCGCAGGGGGGAGGTGAAAAACTGTTTTTT. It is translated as CASRSQGGGEKLFF.

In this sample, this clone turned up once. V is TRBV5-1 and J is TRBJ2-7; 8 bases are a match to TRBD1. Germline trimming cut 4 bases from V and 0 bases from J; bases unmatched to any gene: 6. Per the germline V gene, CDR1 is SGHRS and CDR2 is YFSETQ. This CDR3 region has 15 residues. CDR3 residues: CASSRDRGDSYEQYF. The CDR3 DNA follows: TGCGCCAGCAGCCGCGACAGGGGCGACTCCTACGAGCAGTACTTC.

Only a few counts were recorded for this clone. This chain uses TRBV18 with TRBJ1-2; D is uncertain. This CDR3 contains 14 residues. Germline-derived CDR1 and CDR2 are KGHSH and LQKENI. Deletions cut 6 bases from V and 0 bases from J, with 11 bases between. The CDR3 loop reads CASSVGASNYGYTF. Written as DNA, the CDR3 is TGTGCCAGCTCGGTGGGAGCCTCTAACTATGGCTACACCTTC. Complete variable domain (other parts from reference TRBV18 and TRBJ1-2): NAGVMQNPRHLVRRRGQEARLRCSPMKGHSHVYWYRQLPEEGLKFMVYLQKENIIDESGMPKERFSAEFPKEGPSILRIQQVVRGDSAAYFCASSVGASNYGYTFGSGTRLTVV.

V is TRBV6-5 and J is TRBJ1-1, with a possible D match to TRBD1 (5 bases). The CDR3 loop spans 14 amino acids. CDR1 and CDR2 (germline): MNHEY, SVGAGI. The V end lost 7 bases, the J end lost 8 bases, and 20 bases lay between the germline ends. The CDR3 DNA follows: TGTGCCAGCATCGGCGGGGCACTGAAAAGGGAAGCTTTCTTT. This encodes CASIGGALKREAFF.

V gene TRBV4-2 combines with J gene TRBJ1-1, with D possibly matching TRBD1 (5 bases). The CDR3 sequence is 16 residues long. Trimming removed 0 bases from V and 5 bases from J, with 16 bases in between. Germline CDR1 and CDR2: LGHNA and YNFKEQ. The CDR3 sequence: CASSQDLTGVGTEAFF. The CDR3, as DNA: TGTGCCAGCAGCCAAGATTTGACGGGGGTAGGGACTGAAGCTTTCTTT.

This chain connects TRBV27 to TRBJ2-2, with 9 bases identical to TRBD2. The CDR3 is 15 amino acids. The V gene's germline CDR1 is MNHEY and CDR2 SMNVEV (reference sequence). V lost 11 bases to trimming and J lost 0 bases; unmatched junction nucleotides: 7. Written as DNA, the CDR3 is TGTGCCTCGCGGGGGGGGGCTTCGAACACCGGGGAGCTGTTTTTT. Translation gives CASRGGASNTGELFF.

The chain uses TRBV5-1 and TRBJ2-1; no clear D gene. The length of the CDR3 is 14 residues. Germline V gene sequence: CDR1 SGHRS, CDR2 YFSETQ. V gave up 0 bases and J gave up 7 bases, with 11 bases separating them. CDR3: CASSLVPPANEQFF. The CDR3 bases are TGCGCCAGCAGCTTGGTCCCCCCCGCGAATGAGCAGTTCTTC.

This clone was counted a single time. The CDR3 sequence is CASNSPRGGDLYNEQFF. The CDR3 DNA sequence: TGTGCCAGCAACTCGCCCCGGGGGGGGGACCTCTACAATGAGCAGTTCTTC. The chain uses TRBV28 and TRBJ2-1, with 8 bases aligning to TRBD2. The CDR3 extends over 17 amino acids. The V gene's germline CDR1 is MDHEN and CDR2 SYDVKM. With V trimmed by 7 bases and J by 3 bases, 14 bases remained unmatched.

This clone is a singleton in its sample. CDR3 residues: CASSVANTGELFF. CDR3 nucleotide sequence: TGTGCCAGCAGTGTAGCGAACACCGGGGAGCTGTTTTTT. The chain joins TRBV2 to TRBJ2-2, with D uncertain. The germline gives CDR1 SNHLY, CDR2 FYNNEI. With 4 bases removed from V and 0 bases from J, the gap between germline ends came to 3 bases. CDR3 size: 13 residues.

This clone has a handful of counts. The CDR3 loop reads CASSIPGTGTYEQYF. For the CDR3, the DNA is TGTGCCAGTAGTATCCCCGGGACAGGGACCTACGAGCAGTACTTC. The chain is built from TRBV19 and TRBJ2-7; 9 bases are a match to TRBD1. Germline CDR1 LNHDA, CDR2 SQIVND (reference sequence). The CDR3 covers 15 residues. Trimming removed 3 bases from V and 2 bases from J; junction bases left unmatched: 5.

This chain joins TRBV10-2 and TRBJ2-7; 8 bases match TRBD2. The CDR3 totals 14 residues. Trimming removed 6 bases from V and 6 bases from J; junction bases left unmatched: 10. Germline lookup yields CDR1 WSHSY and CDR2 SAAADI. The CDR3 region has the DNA TGCGCCAGCAGACCGGGACTAGGGGGAGGCGAGCAGTACTTC. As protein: CASRPGLGGGEQYF.

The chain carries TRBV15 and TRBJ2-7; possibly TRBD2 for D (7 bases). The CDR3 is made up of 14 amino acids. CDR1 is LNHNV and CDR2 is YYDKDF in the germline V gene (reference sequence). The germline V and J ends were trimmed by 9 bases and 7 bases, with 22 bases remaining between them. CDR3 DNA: TGTGCCACTTCGGTGGGGGGGCGGTCAGGGGAGCAGTACTTC. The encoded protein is CATSVGGRSGEQYF.

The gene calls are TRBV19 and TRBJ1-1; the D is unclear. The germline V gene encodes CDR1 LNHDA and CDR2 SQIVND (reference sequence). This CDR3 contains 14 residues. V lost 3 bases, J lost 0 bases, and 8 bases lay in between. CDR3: CASSIPRMNTEAFF. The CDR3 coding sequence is TGTGCCAGTAGTATCCCCAGGATGAACACTGAAGCTTTCTTT.

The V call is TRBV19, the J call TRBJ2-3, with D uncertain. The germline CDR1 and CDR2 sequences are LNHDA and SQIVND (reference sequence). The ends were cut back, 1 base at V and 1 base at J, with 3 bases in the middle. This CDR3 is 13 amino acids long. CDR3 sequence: CASSIAGTDTQYF. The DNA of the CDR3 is TGTGCCAGTAGTATAGCGGGCACAGATACGCAGTATTTT.

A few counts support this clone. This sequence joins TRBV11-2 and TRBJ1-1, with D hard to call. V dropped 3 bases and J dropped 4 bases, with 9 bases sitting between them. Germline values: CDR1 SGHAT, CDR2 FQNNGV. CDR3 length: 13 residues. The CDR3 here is CASSLYGVTEAFF. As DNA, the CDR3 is TGTGCCAGCAGCTTGTACGGGGTCACTGAAGCTTTCTTT.